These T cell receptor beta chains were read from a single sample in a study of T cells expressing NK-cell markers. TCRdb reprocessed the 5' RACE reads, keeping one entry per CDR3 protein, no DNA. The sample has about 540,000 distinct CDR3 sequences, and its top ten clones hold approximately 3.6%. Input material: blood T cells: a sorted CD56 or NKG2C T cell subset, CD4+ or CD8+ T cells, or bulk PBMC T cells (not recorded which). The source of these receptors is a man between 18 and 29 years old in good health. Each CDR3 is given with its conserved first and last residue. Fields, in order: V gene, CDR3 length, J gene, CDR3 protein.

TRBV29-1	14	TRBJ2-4	CSVEGALAKNIQYF
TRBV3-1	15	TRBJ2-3	CASRRIAGGTDTQYF
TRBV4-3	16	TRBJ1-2	CASSRTQGDLVYGYTF
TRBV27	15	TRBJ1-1	CASSPSTGGNTEAFF
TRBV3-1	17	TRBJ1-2	CASSPPLDPNQIYGYTF
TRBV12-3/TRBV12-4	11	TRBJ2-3	CASSDRDTQYF
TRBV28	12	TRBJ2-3	CASSSRQEMQYF
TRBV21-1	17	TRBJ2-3	CASSGNVRVQYTDTQYF
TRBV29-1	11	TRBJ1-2	CSVEIGPRYTF
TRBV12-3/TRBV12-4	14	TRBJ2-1	CASRTDLGGNEQFF
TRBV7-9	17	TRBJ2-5	CASSLPSGTSGEETQYF
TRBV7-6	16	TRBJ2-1	CASSLEGTGIYNEQFF
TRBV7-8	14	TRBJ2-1	CASSSRTGINEQFF
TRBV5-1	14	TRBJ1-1	CASSFGQGGSEAFF
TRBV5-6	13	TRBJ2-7	CASVGSPSYEQYF
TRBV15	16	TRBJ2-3	CATSRDRLAGGGTQYF
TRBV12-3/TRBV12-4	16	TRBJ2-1	CASSPGQIGSYNEQFF
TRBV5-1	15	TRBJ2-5	CASSLTPPAGETQYF
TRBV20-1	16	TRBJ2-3	CSARGFTWERTDTQYF
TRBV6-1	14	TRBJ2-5	CASSLGTVKETQYF
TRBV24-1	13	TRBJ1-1	CATRRQGGTEAFF
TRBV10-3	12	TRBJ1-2	CAISEGNYGYTF
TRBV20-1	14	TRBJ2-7	CSATDREYDYEQYF
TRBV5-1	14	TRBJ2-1	CASSREGGLDEQFF